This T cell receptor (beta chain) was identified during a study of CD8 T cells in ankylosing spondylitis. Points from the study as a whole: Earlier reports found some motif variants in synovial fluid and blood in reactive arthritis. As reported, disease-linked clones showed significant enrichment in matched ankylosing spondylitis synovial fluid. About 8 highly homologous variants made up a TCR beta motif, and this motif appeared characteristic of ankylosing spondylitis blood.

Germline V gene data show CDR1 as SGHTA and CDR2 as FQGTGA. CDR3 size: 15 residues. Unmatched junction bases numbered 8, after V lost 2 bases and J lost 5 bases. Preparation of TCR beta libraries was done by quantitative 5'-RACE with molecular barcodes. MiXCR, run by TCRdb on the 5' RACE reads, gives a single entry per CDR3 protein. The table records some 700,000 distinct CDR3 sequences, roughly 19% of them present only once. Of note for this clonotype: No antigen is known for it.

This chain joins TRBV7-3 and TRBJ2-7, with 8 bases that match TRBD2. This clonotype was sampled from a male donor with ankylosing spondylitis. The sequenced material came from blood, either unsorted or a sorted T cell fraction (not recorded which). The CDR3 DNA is TGTGCCAGCAGCTTAGGGGTGGCGGGAGGAAACGAGCAGTACTTC. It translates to CASSLGVAGGNEQYF.